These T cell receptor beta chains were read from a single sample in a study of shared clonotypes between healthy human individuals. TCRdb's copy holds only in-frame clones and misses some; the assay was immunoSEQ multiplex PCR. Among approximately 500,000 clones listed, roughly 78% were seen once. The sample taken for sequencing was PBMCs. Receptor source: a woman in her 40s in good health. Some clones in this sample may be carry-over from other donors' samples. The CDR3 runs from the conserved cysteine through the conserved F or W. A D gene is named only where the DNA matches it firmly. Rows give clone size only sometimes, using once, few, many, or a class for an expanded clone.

CDR3aa: CASRTGSTYEQYF
CDR3nt: TGTGCCAGCAGGACCGGGTCCACCTACGAGCAGTACTTC
d_gene: NA
v_gene: TRBV6-6
abundance: NA
j_gene: TRBJ2-7

CDR3aa: CASSDLGFNTGELFF
CDR3nt: TGTGCCAGCAGTGACTTGGGCTTTAACACCGGGGAGCTGTTTTTT
d_gene: NA
v_gene: TRBV2
abundance: NA
j_gene: TRBJ2-2

CDR3aa: CASTPTTQGAGYGYTF
CDR3nt: TGTGCCAGCACCCCCACAACCCAGGGGGCGGGCTATGGCTACACCTTC
d_gene: TRBD1
v_gene: TRBV2
abundance: NA
j_gene: TRBJ1-2

CDR3aa: CASSYSRPSFDEQFF
CDR3nt: TGTGCCAGCAGTTACTCGAGACCATCTTTTGATGAGCAGTTCTTC
d_gene: NA
v_gene: TRBV6-6
abundance: NA
j_gene: TRBJ2-1

CDR3aa: CASSEAFVPQETQYF
CDR3nt: TGTGCCAGCAGTGAAGCTTTCGTACCCCAAGAGACCCAGTACTTC
d_gene: NA
v_gene: TRBV6-1
abundance: NA
j_gene: TRBJ2-5

CDR3aa: CASSLALLAGGHYNEQFF
CDR3nt: TGCGCCAGCAGCTTGGCCTTACTAGCGGGAGGGCACTACAATGAGCAGTTCTTC
d_gene: TRBD2
v_gene: TRBV5-1
abundance: once
j_gene: TRBJ2-1

CDR3aa: CAWSHPTGGLAGTYEQYF
CDR3nt: TGTGCCTGGAGTCACCCGACCGGGGGACTAGCGGGGACCTACGAGCAGTACTTC
d_gene: TRBD2
v_gene: TRBV30
abundance: NA
j_gene: TRBJ2-7

CDR3aa: CASSYSQPGYNEQFF
CDR3nt: TGTGCCAGCAGTTACTCTCAACCCGGGTACAATGAGCAGTTCTTC
d_gene: NA
v_gene: TRBV6-5
abundance: NA
j_gene: TRBJ2-1

CDR3aa: CASSLGLAGVQETQYF
CDR3nt: TGCGCCAGCAGCTTGGGCCTTGCGGGAGTTCAGGAGACCCAGTACTTC
d_gene: TRBD2
v_gene: TRBV5-1
abundance: NA
j_gene: TRBJ2-5

CDR3aa: CASSLLAGGDEQYF
CDR3nt: TGTGCCAGCAGCTTGCTAGCGGGAGGGGACGAGCAGTACTTC
d_gene: TRBD2
v_gene: TRBV5-4
abundance: once
j_gene: TRBJ2-7

CDR3aa: CASSSRRTINYGYTF
CDR3nt: TGTGCCAGCAGTTCGCGAAGGACAATAAACTATGGCTACACCTTC
d_gene: NA
v_gene: TRBV6-1
abundance: NA
j_gene: TRBJ1-2

CDR3aa: CASSQSAGPNEKLFF
CDR3nt: TGCGCCAGCAGCCAATCGGCAGGACCGAATGAAAAACTGTTTTTT
d_gene: NA
v_gene: TRBV4-1
abundance: NA
j_gene: TRBJ1-4

CDR3aa: CASRHRSGGPGELFF
CDR3nt: TGTGCCAGCAGACACCGGTCCGGGGGTCCGGGGGAGCTGTTTTTT
d_gene: NA
v_gene: TRBV28
abundance: NA
j_gene: TRBJ2-2

CDR3aa: CASSQVTSVNEQFF
CDR3nt: TGTGCCAGCAGCCAAGTGACTAGCGTGAATGAGCAGTTCTTC
d_gene: TRBD2
v_gene: TRBV4-2
abundance: NA
j_gene: TRBJ2-1

CDR3aa: CASSQKPGQRSYNEQFF
CDR3nt: TGTGCCAGCAGCCAAAAACCGGGACAGCGGTCCTACAATGAGCAGTTCTTC
d_gene: TRBD1
v_gene: TRBV11-2
abundance: NA
j_gene: TRBJ2-1

CDR3aa: CASSPLGLAGTEYSEQFF
CDR3nt: TGTGCCAGCTCACCACTAGGACTAGCGGGAACGGAGTACTCTGAGCAGTTCTTC
d_gene: TRBD2
v_gene: TRBV18
abundance: NA
j_gene: TRBJ2-1

CDR3aa: CASSPSGFGEQFF
CDR3nt: TGTGCCAGCAGCCCAAGCGGGTTCGGTGAGCAGTTCTTC
d_gene: NA
v_gene: TRBV11-3
abundance: NA
j_gene: TRBJ2-1

CDR3aa: CASTLNTEAFF
CDR3nt: TGTGCCAGCACCCTGAACACTGAAGCTTTCTTT
d_gene: NA
v_gene: TRBV6-1
abundance: NA
j_gene: TRBJ1-1

CDR3aa: CASSLGSGDEQYF
CDR3nt: TGCGCCAGCAGCTTGGGTTCAGGGGACGAGCAGTACTTC
d_gene: NA
v_gene: TRBV5-1
abundance: NA
j_gene: TRBJ2-7

CDR3aa: CASSQDTRQLSTDTQYF
CDR3nt: TGTGCCAGCAGCCAAGACACTCGGCAGCTGAGCACAGATACGCAGTATTTT
d_gene: NA
v_gene: TRBV4-2
abundance: NA
j_gene: TRBJ2-3

CDR3aa: CASSPRGATYNEQFF
CDR3nt: TGTGCCAGCAGCCCACGGGGAGCCACCTACAATGAGCAGTTCTTC
d_gene: NA
v_gene: TRBV7-3
abundance: NA
j_gene: TRBJ2-1

CDR3aa: CASSVAFGSGNTIYF
CDR3nt: TGTGCCAGCAGCGTAGCTTTCGGATCTGGAAACACCATATATTTT
d_gene: NA
v_gene: TRBV9
abundance: once
j_gene: TRBJ1-3

CDR3aa: CASSLGLTLGTGELFF
CDR3nt: TGTGCCAGCAGCTTGGGACTGACCCTGGGTACCGGGGAGCTGTTTTTT
d_gene: NA
v_gene: TRBV5-5
abundance: NA
j_gene: TRBJ2-2

CDR3aa: CASRVRGGGNSNQPQHF
CDR3nt: TGTGCCAGTAGGGTTAGGGGGGGCGGCAATAGCAATCAGCCCCAGCATTTT
d_gene: NA
v_gene: TRBV19
abundance: NA
j_gene: TRBJ1-5

CDR3aa: CASSKGRYEQYF
CDR3nt: TGTGCCAGCAGCAAGGGGAGGTACGAGCAGTACTTC
d_gene: NA
v_gene: TRBV7-8
abundance: NA
j_gene: TRBJ2-7

CDR3aa: CASSLVLGVNTEAFF
CDR3nt: TGTGCCAGCAGCTTAGTTCTCGGAGTGAACACTGAAGCTTTCTTT
d_gene: NA
v_gene: TRBV7-2
abundance: NA
j_gene: TRBJ1-1

CDR3aa: CASSQTTGAGREQYF
CDR3nt: TGTGCCAGCAGTCAAACGACAGGGGCGGGTAGGGAGCAGTACTTC
d_gene: TRBD1
v_gene: TRBV28
abundance: NA
j_gene: TRBJ2-7

CDR3aa: CAWSGGAAYEQYF
CDR3nt: TGTGCCTGGAGTGGGGGTGCGGCCTACGAGCAGTACTTC
d_gene: NA
v_gene: TRBV30
abundance: NA
j_gene: TRBJ2-7

CDR3aa: CASSEAGPRTF
CDR3nt: TGTGCCAGCAGTGAAGCTGGGCCGAGGACCTTC
d_gene: NA
v_gene: TRBV6-1
abundance: once
j_gene: TRBJ1-2

CDR3aa: CASSLQGGTEAFF
CDR3nt: TGTGCCAGCAGTTTACAGGGAGGCACTGAAGCTTTCTTT
d_gene: NA
v_gene: TRBV28
abundance: many
j_gene: TRBJ1-1

CDR3aa: CASSSLTSGSGAETQYF
CDR3nt: TGCGCCAGCAGCTCGCTGACTAGCGGGAGTGGGGCGGAGACCCAGTACTTC
d_gene: TRBD2
v_gene: TRBV5-1
abundance: NA
j_gene: TRBJ2-5

CDR3aa: CASSFDPASTDTQYF
CDR3nt: TGCGCCAGCAGCTTTGACCCCGCGAGCACAGATACGCAGTATTTT
d_gene: NA
v_gene: TRBV5-1
abundance: NA
j_gene: TRBJ2-3

CDR3aa: CASSVGGTEAFF
CDR3nt: TGTGCCAGCAGCGTAGGTGGCACTGAAGCTTTCTTT
d_gene: NA
v_gene: TRBV9
abundance: few
j_gene: TRBJ1-1

CDR3aa: CASSVSAPYEQYF
CDR3nt: TGTGCCAGCAGTGTGAGCGCCCCCTACGAGCAGTACTTC
d_gene: NA
v_gene: TRBV28
abundance: NA
j_gene: TRBJ2-7

CDR3aa: CATSRARQGTEAFF
CDR3nt: TGTGCCACCAGCAGAGCGAGGCAGGGCACTGAAGCTTTCTTT
d_gene: NA
v_gene: TRBV15
abundance: few
j_gene: TRBJ1-1

CDR3aa: CASSQTAGVLAGHNEQFF
CDR3nt: TGTGCCAGCAGCCAAACGGCCGGTGTTCTAGCGGGCCACAATGAGCAGTTCTTC
d_gene: TRBD2
v_gene: TRBV11-2
abundance: NA
j_gene: TRBJ2-1

CDR3aa: CASSLDGRGYEQYF
CDR3nt: TGTGCCAGCAGCTTGGACGGGAGGGGTTACGAGCAGTACTTC
d_gene: TRBD2
v_gene: TRBV5-4
abundance: few
j_gene: TRBJ2-7

CDR3aa: CASSLQGNTEAFF
CDR3nt: TGTGCCAGCAGCTTGCAGGGGAACACTGAAGCTTTCTTT
d_gene: NA
v_gene: TRBV11-2
abundance: NA
j_gene: TRBJ1-1

CDR3aa: CASSSLIGGEKAFF
CDR3nt: TGTGCCAGCAGCAGTTTAATAGGGGGCGAAAAAGCTTTCTTT
d_gene: TRBD1
v_gene: TRBV27
abundance: NA
j_gene: TRBJ1-1

CDR3aa: CASSETGNDYEQYF
CDR3nt: TGTGCCAGCAGCGAGACAGGGAATGATTACGAGCAGTACTTC
d_gene: TRBD1
v_gene: TRBV7-9
abundance: NA
j_gene: TRBJ2-7

CDR3aa: CASSRLSEQFF
CDR3nt: TGTGCCAGCAGCCGGTTATCTGAGCAGTTCTTC
d_gene: NA
v_gene: TRBV7-9
abundance: NA
j_gene: TRBJ2-1

CDR3aa: CASSRTSGSHTQYF
CDR3nt: TGTGCCAGCAGCCGGACTAGCGGGAGTCATACGCAGTATTTT
d_gene: TRBD2
v_gene: TRBV7-6
abundance: NA
j_gene: TRBJ2-3

CDR3aa: CASSLAVGFDSNTEAFF
CDR3nt: TGCGCCAGCAGCTTGGCCGTAGGGTTCGACTCGAACACTGAAGCTTTCTTT
d_gene: NA
v_gene: TRBV5-1
abundance: NA
j_gene: TRBJ1-1

CDR3aa: CASSLDYAVRSGELFF
CDR3nt: TGTGCCAGCAGCCTTGACTACGCGGTAAGGTCCGGGGAGCTGTTTTTT
d_gene: NA
v_gene: TRBV5-4
abundance: NA
j_gene: TRBJ2-2

CDR3aa: CATSRVRTGAFYEQYF
CDR3nt: TGTGCCACCAGCAGAGTTAGGACAGGGGCTTTCTACGAGCAGTACTTC
d_gene: TRBD1
v_gene: TRBV15
abundance: NA
j_gene: TRBJ2-7

CDR3aa: CASRAGTSGSNEQFF
CDR3nt: TGTGCCAGCAGGGCGGGGACTAGCGGGAGTAATGAGCAGTTCTTC
d_gene: TRBD2
v_gene: TRBV2
abundance: NA
j_gene: TRBJ2-1

CDR3aa: CASSFYTGELFF
CDR3nt: TGTGCCAGCAGCTTTTACACCGGGGAGCTGTTTTTT
d_gene: NA
v_gene: TRBV7-3
abundance: NA
j_gene: TRBJ2-2

CDR3aa: CASSLDPGDHTQYF
CDR3nt: TGCGCCAGCAGCTTGGACCCTGGGGACCATACGCAGTATTTT
d_gene: NA
v_gene: TRBV5-1
abundance: NA
j_gene: TRBJ2-3

CDR3aa: CASSIDLMGRQTQYF
CDR3nt: TGTGCCAGTAGTATAGATCTTATGGGACGCCAAACCCAGTACTTC
d_gene: NA
v_gene: TRBV19
abundance: NA
j_gene: TRBJ2-5

CDR3aa: CASSFLGGRGEQYF
CDR3nt: TGTGCCAGCAGTTTTTTGGGGGGCAGGGGTGAGCAGTACTTC
d_gene: NA
v_gene: TRBV27
abundance: NA
j_gene: TRBJ2-7

CDR3aa: CASSAWGSSYEQYF
CDR3nt: TGTGCCAGCAGTGCGTGGGGAAGCTCCTACGAGCAGTACTTC
d_gene: NA
v_gene: TRBV6-1
abundance: NA
j_gene: TRBJ2-7

CDR3aa: CASSSERLYGTQYF
CDR3nt: TGTGCCAGCAGCTCAGAGCGGCTATATGGTACGCAGTATTTT
d_gene: NA
v_gene: TRBV11-2
abundance: few
j_gene: TRBJ2-3

CDR3aa: CASSPGQGVREQYF
CDR3nt: TGTGCCAGCAGCCCCGGACAGGGGGTTCGCGAGCAGTACTTC
d_gene: TRBD1
v_gene: TRBV5-6
abundance: NA
j_gene: TRBJ2-7

CDR3aa: CARSLWGLDGRYEQYF
CDR3nt: TGTGCCAGAAGCTTATGGGGGCTAGACGGGAGGTACGAGCAGTACTTC
d_gene: NA
v_gene: TRBV7-5
abundance: few
j_gene: TRBJ2-7

CDR3aa: CASSLIGGFLNEQFF
CDR3nt: TGTGCCAGCAGCTTAATAGGAGGGTTTCTCAATGAGCAGTTCTTC
d_gene: NA
v_gene: TRBV11-2
abundance: NA
j_gene: TRBJ2-1

CDR3aa: CASSDYLGHLNTGELFF
CDR3nt: TGTGCCAGCAGTGACTATTTGGGGCACTTAAACACCGGGGAGCTGTTTTTT
d_gene: NA
v_gene: TRBV6-4
abundance: NA
j_gene: TRBJ2-2

CDR3aa: CASSDGTGEAGELFF
CDR3nt: TGTGCCAGCAGTGACGGGACAGGGGAGGCCGGGGAGCTGTTTTTT
d_gene: TRBD1
v_gene: TRBV6-4
abundance: NA
j_gene: TRBJ2-2

CDR3aa: CASSLRASGSSEQFF
CDR3nt: TGTGCCAGCAGCTTAAGGGCTAGCGGGAGTTCTGAGCAGTTCTTC
d_gene: TRBD2
v_gene: TRBV7-9
abundance: few
j_gene: TRBJ2-1

CDR3aa: CASSWEAETQYF
CDR3nt: TGTGCCAGCAGCTGGGAGGCAGAGACCCAGTACTTC
d_gene: NA
v_gene: TRBV7-9
abundance: few
j_gene: TRBJ2-5

CDR3aa: CASNPGTGGSDEQFF
CDR3nt: TGTGCCAGCAATCCGGGGACAGGGGGCAGCGATGAGCAGTTCTTC
d_gene: TRBD1
v_gene: TRBV28
abundance: NA
j_gene: TRBJ2-1